This TCR beta chain derives from a study of spatial heterogeneity in lung cancer. This clonotype is labeled as medium-sized. Antigen: not known. From the 5' RACE reads, TCRdb called clonotypes with MiXCR, one entry per CDR3 protein. This table has several thousand distinct CDR3 sequences, under 1.5% appearing once. Time point indicated: sample taken at primary tumor resection. Study-level results: The study found that expanded intratumoral alpha and beta TCR counts tracked tumor mutation counts.

The CDR3 has 16 residues. Trimming cost V 8 bases and J 10 bases; bases outside gene matches: 22. The germline V gene encodes CDR1 GTSNPN and CDR2 SVGIG (reference sequence). The sample was lung tumor tissue, taken at surgery. This receptor was identified in a male donor with early-stage non-small cell lung cancer. The chain links TRBV30 to TRBJ2-1; 8 nucleotides match TRBD2. The CDR3 sequence is CALTPGLVFKVSEQFF. DNA for the CDR3: TGTGCCCTCACTCCGGGACTAGTATTTAAAGTAAGCGAGCAGTTCTTC.